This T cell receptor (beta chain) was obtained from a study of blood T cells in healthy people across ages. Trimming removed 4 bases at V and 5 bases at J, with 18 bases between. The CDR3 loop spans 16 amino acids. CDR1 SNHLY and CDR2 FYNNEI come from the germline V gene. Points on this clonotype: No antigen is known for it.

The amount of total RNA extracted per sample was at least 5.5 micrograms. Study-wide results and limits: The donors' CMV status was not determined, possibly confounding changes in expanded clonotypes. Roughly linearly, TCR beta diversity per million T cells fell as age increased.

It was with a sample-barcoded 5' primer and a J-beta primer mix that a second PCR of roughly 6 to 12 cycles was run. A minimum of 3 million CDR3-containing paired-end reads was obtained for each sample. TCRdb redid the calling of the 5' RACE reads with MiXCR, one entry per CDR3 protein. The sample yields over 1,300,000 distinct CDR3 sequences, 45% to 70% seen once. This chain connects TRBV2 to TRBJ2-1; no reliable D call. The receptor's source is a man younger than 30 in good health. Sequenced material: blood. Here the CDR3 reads CASSGAFLGVHNEQFF. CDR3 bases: TGTGCCAGCAGTGGGGCCTTTCTTGGCGTCCACAATGAGCAGTTCTTC.